The 17 T cell receptor beta chains reported below all come from one sample, sequenced in a study of OX40 agonist ivuxolimab in advanced cancers. Profiled with immunoSEQ multiplex PCR; TCRdb holds only in-frame clones, not every one. This sample carries about 50,000 clones, roughly 90% of them seen once, and the ten largest clones take 6.9%. This sample comprised CD4+ or CD8+ T cells sorted from blood, obtained in a trial of the OX40 agonist ivuxolimab. The receptors here all came from an adult with an advanced solid tumor such as melanoma, head and neck, liver or kidney cancer.

V gene TRBV5-6 combines with J gene TRBJ1-5, with D unresolved. CDR3 length: 14 amino acids. Germline loops: CDR1 SGHDT, CDR2 YYEEEE. V was shortened by 5 bases and J by 0 bases, with 9 bases between the two germline ends. This chain's CDR3 is CASSLWYSNQPQHF. The CDR3, as DNA: TGTGCCAGCAGTTTGTGGTATAGCAATCAGCCCCAGCATTTT.

Only a few counts were recorded for this clone. The chain couples TRBV5-1 to TRBJ2-7; 11 bases map to TRBD2. Germline V CDR1 and CDR2: SGHRS, YFSETQ. CDR3 length: 15 amino acids. Unmatched junction bases numbered 4, after V lost 3 bases and J lost 2 bases. CDR3 residues: CASSSGLAGPYEQYF. Written as DNA, the CDR3 is TGCGCCAGCAGCTCCGGACTAGCGGGTCCCTACGAGCAGTACTTC.

The J gene is TRBJ2-3, the V gene TRBV5-1, with D perhaps TRBD2 (6 bases). This CDR3 has 16 amino acids. Germline CDR1 SGHRS, CDR2 YFSETQ. V was clipped by 0 bases and J by 6 bases, with 17 bases between them. This CDR3 is CASSLVGSGTADTQYF. As DNA, the CDR3 is TGCGCCAGCAGCTTGGTGGGTAGCGGAACTGCGGATACGCAGTATTTT.

The chain joins TRBV28 to TRBJ2-7; 9 nucleotides line up with TRBD1. Per germline, CDR1 MDHEN and CDR2 SYDVKM. The CDR3 is made up of 14 amino acids. The trim removed 3 bases at V and 0 bases at J, leaving 0 bases unmatched. The CDR3 DNA reads as TGTGCCAGCAGTTTGACAGGGGGCTCCTACGAGCAGTACTTC. This translates into CASSLTGGSYEQYF.

V and J are TRBV28 and TRBJ2-1; 9 positions match TRBD1. The germline V gene encodes CDR1 MDHEN and CDR2 SYDVKM. The CDR3 length is 11 residues. V lost 4 bases, J lost 15 bases, and 4 bases stayed unmatched. The CDR3 DNA sequence: TGTGCCAGCAGTTATCAGGACAGGGGGTTCTTC. Amino acid sequence: CASSYQDRGFF. Looking up the rest from reference TRBV28 and TRBJ2-1 gives the full variable domain: DVKVTQSSRYLVKRTGEKVFLECVQDMDHENMFWYRQDPGLGLRLIYFSYDVKMKEKGDIPEGYSVSREKKERFSLILESASTNQTSMYLCASSYQDRGFFGPGTRLTVL.

This clone was observed a single time. This chain links TRBV27 with TRBJ1-1; D remains unclear. CDR1 and CDR2 from the germline V gene are MNHEY and SMNVEV (reference sequence). Between the trimmed V and J ends, which lost 0 bases and 4 bases, there was a span of 12 bases. CDR3 length equals 15 residues. The CDR3 nucleotides are TGTGCCAGCAGTTTATCGTCGGGGAGTCCCACTGAAGCTTTCTTT. This gives the protein CASSLSSGSPTEAFF.

V usage is TRBV9 and J usage is TRBJ1-1; D is ambiguous. From germline, CDR1 is SGDLS and CDR2 YYNGEE. V lost 0 bases and J lost 1, with 13 bases in between. The CDR3 runs 16 residues. The CDR3: CASSVGFVQTNTEAFF. The CDR3 nucleotides read TGTGCCAGCAGCGTAGGTTTCGTCCAGACGAACACTGAAGCTTTCTTT.

The gene calls are TRBV11-2 and TRBJ2-5; 7 nucleotides agree with TRBD2. The CDR3 has 16 residues. Trimming at V came to 5 bases and at J to 4 bases, leaving 13 bases not matched to a gene. From germline, CDR1 is SGHAT and CDR2 FQNNGV. The DNA of the CDR3 is TGTGCCAGCAGCCGTAATGGCGCGGGAGTGGGAGAGACCCAGTACTTC. Translating it yields CASSRNGAGVGETQYF.

The chain recombines TRBV7-9 with TRBJ2-3; TRBD1 aligns across 9 bases. The CDR3 runs 15 residues. Germline CDR1 is SEHNR and CDR2 is FQNEAQ (reference sequence). J was trimmed by 3 bases and V by 6 bases; bases with no gene match: 7. CDR3 bases: TGTGCCAGCAGACCCCGGACAGGGGTGACAGATACGCAGTATTTT. Protein product: CASRPRTGVTDTQYF.

The rearrangement joins TRBV5-1 to TRBJ1-1; TRBD1 might be the D (5 bases). CDR1 and CDR2 from the germline V gene are SGHRS and YFSETQ. The CDR3 is made up of 15 amino acids. The V end lost 3 bases, the J end lost 4 bases, and 16 bases lay between the germline ends. This chain's CDR3 is CASSSGVGVGTEAFF. The CDR3 DNA sequence: TGCGCCAGCAGCTCGGGGGTAGGGGTGGGCACTGAAGCTTTCTTT.

This clone was observed a handful of times. The chain couples TRBV4-2 to TRBJ2-5; TRBD1 might be the D (5 bases). This CDR3 spans 13 amino acids. CDR1 and CDR2 from the germline V gene are LGHNA and YNFKEQ. The ends were cut back, 3 bases at V and 0 bases at J, with 5 bases in the middle. The CDR3 nucleotides read TGTGCCAGCAGCCAGGACAACCAAGAGACCCAGTACTTC. Residues: CASSQDNQETQYF.

The chain employs TRBV9 and TRBJ2-3; TRBD2 aligns across 8 bases. The ends lost 0 bases at V and 2 bases at J; junction bases unmatched: 5. Germline CDR1 and CDR2: SGDLS and YYNGEE. This CDR3 is built from 16 residues. CDR3 nucleotide sequence: TGTGCCAGCAGCGTAGCGGGGGGGAGAAACACAGATACGCAGTATTTT. Translation: CASSVAGGRNTDTQYF.

The count of this clone is one. The chain joins TRBV5-8 to TRBJ2-3; either TRBD1 or TRBD2 may fit D (6 bases each). CDR1 is SGHTS and CDR2 is YDEGEE in the germline V gene. There are 17 residues in the CDR3. V shed 5 bases and J shed 2 bases, with 21 bases lying between them. CDR3 sequence (DNA): TGTGCCAGCAGTATGCCGCTGGGCGGGACATACACAGATACGCAGTATTTT. This gives the protein CASSMPLGGTYTDTQYF.

The V gene is TRBV28, the J gene TRBJ2-2, with D perhaps matching TRBD1 (6 bases). CDR3 length: 14 amino acids. V shed 7 bases and J shed 4 bases, with 13 bases lying between them. Germline V gene lookup returns CDR1 MDHEN and CDR2 SYDVKM. The CDR3 sequence is CASNSRTATGELFF. CDR3 DNA: TGTGCCAGCAACTCTAGGACAGCCACCGGGGAGCTGTTTTTT.

This clone was detected only once. The chain recombines TRBV30 with TRBJ1-5; D not resolved. Germline CDR1 and CDR2: GTSNPN and SVGIG (reference sequence). V was pared by 0 bases and J by 2 bases, with 8 bases between. CDR3 length equals 14 residues. CDR3 residues: CAWSVGMGNQPQHF. The CDR3 bases are TGTGCCTGGAGTGTGGGGATGGGCAATCAGCCCCAGCATTTT.

DNA for the CDR3: TGTGCCAGTAGCGCTAGCGGCCAAGAGACCCAGTACTTC. The encoded protein is CASSASGQETQYF. V is TRBV19 and J is TRBJ2-5; 7 bases agree with TRBD2. The CDR3 is 13 amino acids. V was pared by 6 bases and J by 1 base, with 2 bases of the junction left unmatched. The V gene's germline CDR1 is LNHDA and CDR2 SQIVND (reference sequence).

This chain connects TRBV6-1 to TRBJ1-1, with 7 nucleotides matching TRBD1. This CDR3 spans 15 amino acids. The V segment lost 5 bases and the J segment 1 base; nucleotides outside the gene matches: 7. In germline, CDR1 is MNHNS, CDR2 SASEGT. The DNA for the CDR3 is TGTGCCAGCAGTCCTCGTGGGACAGAGAACACTGAAGCTTTCTTT. It specifies CASSPRGTENTEAFF.